The 21 T cell receptor beta chains given below trace back to one sample, sequenced in a study of Graves' ophthalmopathy and Graves' hyperthyroidism. From RNA, the CDR3 regions of TCR beta chains were amplified and sequenced. The first round was an RT-PCR with HTBI primers, and the second round was a multiplex PCR. TCRdb re-derived calls from the multiplex PCR reads in MiXCR, one entry per CDR3 protein. The sample includes just over 600,000 distinct CDR3 sequences, approximately 21% of them seen just once. Sequenced: peripheral blood. Every receptor here comes from a woman younger than 35 with stable Graves' hyperthyroidism. Some clones in this sample may be carry-over from other donors' samples.

Ten or more counts support this clonotype. This sequence joins TRBV28 and TRBJ2-7; maybe TRBD2 (6 bases). Per the germline V gene, CDR1 is MDHEN and CDR2 is SYDVKM. Trimming left V 6 bases short and J 4 bases short, with 19 bases between. The CDR3 is 15 amino acids. The CDR3 DNA reads as TGTGCCAGCAGACGGACGGGGGTGCTGGGGTACGAGCAGTACTTC. It translates to CASRRTGVLGYEQYF.

This clonotype has a count of ten or more. The chain is built from TRBV6-2 or TRBV6-3 and TRBJ2-7; D might be TRBD1 (6 bases). This CDR3 is 13 amino acids long. The V and J ends lost 7 bases and 0 bases respectively, with 10 bases between them. Germline CDR1 MNHEY, CDR2 SVGEGT. CDR3 protein: CASTKTGSYEQYF. The CDR3 coding sequence is TGTGCCAGCACCAAGACAGGCTCCTACGAGCAGTACTTC.

A remark on this clonotype: A read error is possible here, since a much larger clone lies one base away. The chain combines TRBV6-2 or TRBV6-3 with TRBJ1-1; D might be TRBD1 (6 bases). The CDR3 sequence is 14 residues long. The germline CDR1 and CDR2 sequences are MNHEY and SVGEGT. DNA for the CDR3: TGTTCCAGCAGTTACACGACCGGGACATATGAAGCTTTCTTT. Translating it yields CSSSYTTGTYEAFF.

This clonotype was detected ten times or more. The chain has TRBV4-1 and TRBJ1-6; D gene unclear. The V end was cut by 4 bases, the J end by 9 bases, with 10 bases between. The V gene's germline CDR1 is MGHRA and CDR2 YSYEKL. This CDR3 is 13 amino acids long. The chain's CDR3 is CASSPLSGSPLHF. As DNA, the CDR3 is TGCGCCAGCAGCCCGCTGTCTGGTTCACCCCTCCACTTT.

The chain carries TRBV6-2 or TRBV6-3 and TRBJ2-7; 10 bases map to TRBD2. Trimming cost V 2 bases and J 4 bases; bases outside gene matches: 2. CDR1 is MNHEY and CDR2 is SVGEGT in the germline V gene. This CDR3 comprises 14 residues. CDR3 loop: CASSYASGSYEQYF. The DNA for the CDR3 is TGTGCCAGCAGTTACGCTAGCGGGAGTTACGAGCAGTACTTC.

In this sample, this clonotype turned up many times. This sequence joins TRBV12-3 or TRBV12-4 and TRBJ1-1; 7 bases map to TRBD1. V was pared by 6 bases and J by 7 bases, with 11 bases of the junction left unmatched. CDR3 length: 14 amino acids. The CDR3 coding sequence is TGTGCCAGCAGACACGACACAGGGGTGGTTGAAGCTTTCTTT. It codes for CASRHDTGVVEAFF.

This clonotype was counted only a few times. The rearrangement links TRBV30 to TRBJ1-6; D possibly corresponds to TRBD1 (5 bases). This CDR3 comprises 13 residues. Trimming took off 4 bases at V and 9 bases at J, with 13 bases between the two ends. Per the germline V gene, CDR1 is GTSNPN and CDR2 is SVGIG (reference sequence). In nucleotides, the CDR3 is TGTGCCTGGAAGGGACCTCGGGGTTCACCCCTCCACTTT. Amino acids: CAWKGPRGSPLHF.

This clonotype was detected ten times or more. The rearrangement links TRBV4-1 to TRBJ2-7; a possible D gene is TRBD1 (5 bases). The germline V gene has CDR1 MGHRA and CDR2 YSYEKL. Trimming stripped 3 bases from V and 5 bases from J, with 17 bases between. The CDR3 runs to 15 residues. The CDR3 region has the DNA TGCGCCAGCAGCCATTACCTAGGGGAAAGGAACGAGCAGTACTTC. Its translation: CASSHYLGERNEQYF.

This clonotype was seen repeatedly, ten times or more. The chain recombines TRBV12-3 or TRBV12-4 with TRBJ2-2; D remains ambiguous. V lost 5 bases and J 6 bases, leaving 7 bases between the germline ends. The CDR3 runs 12 residues. CDR3 residues: CASSQAPGELFF. DNA of the CDR3: TGTGCCAGCAGTCAAGCTCCCGGGGAGCTGTTTTTT.

The CDR3 sequence is CSARVVAGGDTGELFF. The DNA for the CDR3 is TGCAGTGCTAGAGTAGTAGCGGGGGGGGACACCGGGGAGCTGTTTTTT. The V call is TRBV20-1, the J call TRBJ2-2; 11 positions match TRBD2. Germline V gives CDR1 DFQATT, CDR2 SNEGSKA (reference sequence). V lost 1 base and J lost 3; bases outside the gene matches: 4. The CDR3 loop spans 16 amino acids.

CDR3 nucleotides: TGTGCCAGCAGTTCTATGGATTCCAATCAGCCCCAGCATTTT. Its translation is CASSSMDSNQPQHF. V and J are TRBV27 and TRBJ1-5; D not certain. V was cut by 4 bases and J by 3 bases, with 10 bases left in between. This CDR3 has 14 amino acids. Per the germline V gene, CDR1 is MNHEY and CDR2 is SMNVEV (reference sequence).

The V gene is TRBV19, the J gene TRBJ2-2; D gene ambiguous. Trimming removed 7 bases from V and 5 bases from J, with 14 bases in between. Germline V gene lookup returns CDR1 LNHDA and CDR2 SQIVND (reference sequence). The CDR3 runs to 14 residues. DNA for the CDR3: TGTGCCAGTACGGAGAAGCGACGGACCGGGGAGCTGTTTTTT. Its translation: CASTEKRRTGELFF.

The CDR3 DNA reads as TGTGCCAGCAGACCGGGGACGGCTACTAACTATGGCTACACCTTC. It is translated as CASRPGTATNYGYTF. This chain connects TRBV6-1 to TRBJ1-2, with D perhaps TRBD1 (5 bases). V lost 6 bases to trimming and J lost 0 bases, with 14 bases between them. CDR3 length: 15 amino acids. From germline, CDR1 is MNHNS and CDR2 SASEGT.

The chain combines TRBV10-3 with TRBJ2-7; 12 positions match TRBD2. Germline trimming cut 0 bases from V and 2 bases from J; bases unmatched to any gene: 8. Germline CDR1 ENHRY, CDR2 SYGVKD. CDR3 size: 18 residues. DNA for the CDR3: TGTGCCATCAGTGAGTCTGTATCGGGACTAGCGGGCACCTACGAGCAGTACTTC. It yields the protein CAISESVSGLAGTYEQYF.

This sequence joins TRBV6-2 or TRBV6-3 and TRBJ2-5; D uncertain. V shed 5 bases and J shed 1 base, with 8 bases lying between them. Germline loops: CDR1 MNHEY, CDR2 SVGEGT. This CDR3 contains 13 residues. CDR3 residues: CASSDMVQETQYF. The CDR3 coding sequence is TGTGCCAGCAGTGACATGGTCCAAGAGACCCAGTACTTC.

The J gene is TRBJ1-1, the V gene TRBV28; weak D call: TRBD1 (6 bases). CDR3 length: 14 amino acids. Germline-derived CDR1 and CDR2 are MDHEN and SYDVKM. The V end lost 8 bases, the J end lost 2 bases, and 15 bases lay between the germline ends. CDR3 sequence: CASAPGAGNTEAFF. The CDR3 DNA sequence: TGTGCCAGCGCGCCGGGGGCGGGCAACACTGAAGCTTTCTTT. Full variable domain (rest looked up from reference TRBV28 and TRBJ1-1): DVKVTQSSRYLVKRTGEKVFLECVQDMDHENMFWYRQDPGLGLRLIYFSYDVKMKEKGDIPEGYSVSREKKERFSLILESASTNQTSMYLCASAPGAGNTEAFFGQGTRLTVV.

The rearrangement uses TRBV7-9 and TRBJ2-5, with 9 positions matching TRBD1. Trimming cost V 5 bases and J 3 bases; bases outside gene matches: 7. Germline V gene lookup returns CDR1 SEHNR and CDR2 FQNEAQ (reference sequence). This CDR3 is 15 amino acids long. The CDR3 DNA sequence: TGTGCCAGCAGCCAATTGACAGGGGGGGAAGAGACCCAGTACTTC. Translated, it gives CASSQLTGGEETQYF. The variable domain in full, completed from reference TRBV7-9 and TRBJ2-5, reads DTGVSQNPRHKITKRGQNVTFRCDPISEHNRLYWYRQTLGQGPEFLTYFQNEAQLEKSRLLSDRFSAERPKGSFSTLEIQRTEQGDSAMYLCASSQLTGGEETQYFGPGTRLLVL.

This clonotype was observed many times. The chain couples TRBV27 to TRBJ2-7; no definite D call. With 4 bases removed from V and 4 bases from J, the gap between germline ends came to 8 bases. Germline loops: CDR1 MNHEY, CDR2 SMNVEV (reference sequence). This CDR3 has 12 residues. As DNA, the CDR3 is TGTGCCAGCAGTTCAAACGTTTACGAGCAGTACTTC. Translated, it gives CASSSNVYEQYF.

This clonotype was picked up many times. The chain joins TRBV18 to TRBJ2-5; weak D call: TRBD1 (6 bases). This CDR3 region has 13 residues. The germline V gene has CDR1 KGHSH and CDR2 LQKENI. V lost 0 bases, J lost 5 bases, and 7 bases lay in between. CDR3 sequence (DNA): TGTGCCAGCTCACCACCTACAGGGGAGACCCAGTACTTC. Amino acids: CASSPPTGETQYF.

Ten or more counts support this clonotype. The chain employs TRBV15 and TRBJ2-5, with D possibly TRBD1 on 6 matching bases. Germline values: CDR1 LNHNV, CDR2 YYDKDF (reference sequence). V lost 2 bases and J 5 bases, leaving 15 bases between the germline ends. The CDR3 loop spans 15 amino acids. The DNA for the CDR3 is TGTGCCACCAGCAGACAACAGGGACATGAGGAGACCCAGTACTTC. It specifies CATSRQQGHEETQYF.

This clonotype was detected ten times or more. DNA of the CDR3: TGTGCCAGCAGCTTGGCCGCTTGGCAGGCCGAGGCGGGCACTGAAGCTTTCTTT. Translation gives CASSLAAWQAEAGTEAFF. This chain uses TRBV5-4 with TRBJ1-1, with no clear D. The CDR3 consists of 18 residues. V was cut by 0 bases and J by 4 bases, with 22 bases left in between. From germline, CDR1 is SGHNT and CDR2 YYREEE (reference sequence).